This T cell receptor (beta chain) was found in a study of radiotherapy plus CTLA-4 blockade in lung cancer listed by TCRdb under 2018. Context from the whole study: Among the enrolled patients, 18% had an objective response, and 31% reached disease control.

General conclusions and limits of the study: After treatment with radiotherapy and ipilimumab, TCR clones that originated in tumors expanded in peripheral blood. Increased serum interferon-beta after radiation, together with early dynamic changes in blood T cell clones, were reported to be the strongest predictors of response.

This clone was detected only a few times. The target of this receptor is not known. Base qualities were left out, and no much larger clone turns up one base away. From the cysteine through the phenylalanine, the CDR3 covers 16 amino acids. The sequence is cut down to CDR3 DNA, 48 bases in frame from base 1. CDR1 SGHTA and CDR2 FQGNSA were looked up in the germline V gene. Germline trimming amounts to 5 bases on V and 2 bases on J, with 8 as the count of junction bases outside the gene matches. Focal radiation therapy combined with CTLA-4 blockade (ipilimumab) was tested in patients with chemo-refractory metastatic non-small-cell lung cancer. The method behind the library was the immunoSEQ multiplex PCR assay. Imported from immuneACCESS, the table was reduced by TCRdb to in-frame sequences with V and J called. These copies leave out some clones; in studies compared against another copy, an unresolved V gene accounts for under half, and the cause of the remainder is not known. For this sample the table gives 56,000 or so clones, of which less than 80% were detected only once. Of the sample, over 15% falls within the top ten clones.

The sample here was peripheral blood, taken from a patient treated with radiotherapy plus ipilimumab. This TCR was recovered from a human donor with non-small cell lung cancer who had a complete response to radiotherapy plus ipilimumab. The sequence is built from TRBV7-2 and TRBJ2-1; 8 bases in between match TRBD2. The CDR3 region has the sequence CASSTRPGLAYNEQFF. The DNA reads as follows: TGTGCCAGCAGCACAAGACCGGGACTAGCCTACAATGAGCAGTTCTTC.